What follows are 5 T cell receptor beta chains derived from one specimen sequenced in a study of T cells expressing NK-cell markers. TCRdb re-called the 5' RACE reads and shows each CDR3 protein once, DNA omitted. Recorded for this sample: about 460,000 distinct CDR3 sequences. The sequenced sample was blood T cells: a sorted CD56 or NKG2C T cell subset, CD4+ or CD8+ T cells, or bulk PBMC T cells (not recorded which). The origin of the receptors is a woman in her fifties or sixties in good health.

This chain uses TRBV20-1 with TRBJ2-1; TCRdb outputs TRBD2, but without DNA this stays unchecked. The CDR3 runs to 16 residues. Germline loops: CDR1 DFQATT, CDR2 SNEGSKA (reference sequence). Here the CDR3 reads CSAPTPTSHSYNEQFF.

The CDR3 region is CATRLAGASDTQYF. The chain employs TRBV10-3 and TRBJ2-3; TCRdb's assignment of TRBD2 cannot be checked, as there is no DNA. Germline V gene lookup returns CDR1 ENHRY and CDR2 SYGVKD. This CDR3 comprises 14 residues.

V gene TRBV29-1 combines with J gene TRBJ2-3; the TRBD2 assignment by TCRdb is unverifiable without DNA. This CDR3 has 15 residues. In germline, CDR1 is SQVTM, CDR2 ANQGSEA. CDR3 protein: CSAKKEERNTDTQYF.

The chain links TRBV12-5 to TRBJ1-3. This CDR3 has 16 residues. Germline CDR1 and CDR2: LGHNT and FRNRAP. CDR3 protein: CASGLVLARTGNTIYF.

The chain carries TRBV11-3 and TRBJ2-1; no DNA is available, so the TRBD2 call from TCRdb remains unchecked. Germline CDR1 and CDR2: SGHNT and YENEEA. The CDR3 is 17 residues long. The CDR3 reads CASSFPSREYPYNEQFF.